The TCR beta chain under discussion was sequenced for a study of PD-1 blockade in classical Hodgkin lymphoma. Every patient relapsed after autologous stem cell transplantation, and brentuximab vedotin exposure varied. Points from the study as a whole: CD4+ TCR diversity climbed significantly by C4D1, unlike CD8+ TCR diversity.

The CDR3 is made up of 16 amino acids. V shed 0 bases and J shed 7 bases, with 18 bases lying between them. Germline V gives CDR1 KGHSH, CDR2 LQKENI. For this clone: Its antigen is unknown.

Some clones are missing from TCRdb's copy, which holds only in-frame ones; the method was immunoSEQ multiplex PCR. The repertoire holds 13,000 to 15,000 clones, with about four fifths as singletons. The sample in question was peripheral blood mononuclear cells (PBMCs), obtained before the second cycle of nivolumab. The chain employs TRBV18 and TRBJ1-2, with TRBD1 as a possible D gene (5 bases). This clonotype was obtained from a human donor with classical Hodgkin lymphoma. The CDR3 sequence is CASSPPNRSGTSGYTF. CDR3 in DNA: TGTGCCAGCTCACCACCGAATAGATCAGGGACGAGTGGCTACACCTTC.